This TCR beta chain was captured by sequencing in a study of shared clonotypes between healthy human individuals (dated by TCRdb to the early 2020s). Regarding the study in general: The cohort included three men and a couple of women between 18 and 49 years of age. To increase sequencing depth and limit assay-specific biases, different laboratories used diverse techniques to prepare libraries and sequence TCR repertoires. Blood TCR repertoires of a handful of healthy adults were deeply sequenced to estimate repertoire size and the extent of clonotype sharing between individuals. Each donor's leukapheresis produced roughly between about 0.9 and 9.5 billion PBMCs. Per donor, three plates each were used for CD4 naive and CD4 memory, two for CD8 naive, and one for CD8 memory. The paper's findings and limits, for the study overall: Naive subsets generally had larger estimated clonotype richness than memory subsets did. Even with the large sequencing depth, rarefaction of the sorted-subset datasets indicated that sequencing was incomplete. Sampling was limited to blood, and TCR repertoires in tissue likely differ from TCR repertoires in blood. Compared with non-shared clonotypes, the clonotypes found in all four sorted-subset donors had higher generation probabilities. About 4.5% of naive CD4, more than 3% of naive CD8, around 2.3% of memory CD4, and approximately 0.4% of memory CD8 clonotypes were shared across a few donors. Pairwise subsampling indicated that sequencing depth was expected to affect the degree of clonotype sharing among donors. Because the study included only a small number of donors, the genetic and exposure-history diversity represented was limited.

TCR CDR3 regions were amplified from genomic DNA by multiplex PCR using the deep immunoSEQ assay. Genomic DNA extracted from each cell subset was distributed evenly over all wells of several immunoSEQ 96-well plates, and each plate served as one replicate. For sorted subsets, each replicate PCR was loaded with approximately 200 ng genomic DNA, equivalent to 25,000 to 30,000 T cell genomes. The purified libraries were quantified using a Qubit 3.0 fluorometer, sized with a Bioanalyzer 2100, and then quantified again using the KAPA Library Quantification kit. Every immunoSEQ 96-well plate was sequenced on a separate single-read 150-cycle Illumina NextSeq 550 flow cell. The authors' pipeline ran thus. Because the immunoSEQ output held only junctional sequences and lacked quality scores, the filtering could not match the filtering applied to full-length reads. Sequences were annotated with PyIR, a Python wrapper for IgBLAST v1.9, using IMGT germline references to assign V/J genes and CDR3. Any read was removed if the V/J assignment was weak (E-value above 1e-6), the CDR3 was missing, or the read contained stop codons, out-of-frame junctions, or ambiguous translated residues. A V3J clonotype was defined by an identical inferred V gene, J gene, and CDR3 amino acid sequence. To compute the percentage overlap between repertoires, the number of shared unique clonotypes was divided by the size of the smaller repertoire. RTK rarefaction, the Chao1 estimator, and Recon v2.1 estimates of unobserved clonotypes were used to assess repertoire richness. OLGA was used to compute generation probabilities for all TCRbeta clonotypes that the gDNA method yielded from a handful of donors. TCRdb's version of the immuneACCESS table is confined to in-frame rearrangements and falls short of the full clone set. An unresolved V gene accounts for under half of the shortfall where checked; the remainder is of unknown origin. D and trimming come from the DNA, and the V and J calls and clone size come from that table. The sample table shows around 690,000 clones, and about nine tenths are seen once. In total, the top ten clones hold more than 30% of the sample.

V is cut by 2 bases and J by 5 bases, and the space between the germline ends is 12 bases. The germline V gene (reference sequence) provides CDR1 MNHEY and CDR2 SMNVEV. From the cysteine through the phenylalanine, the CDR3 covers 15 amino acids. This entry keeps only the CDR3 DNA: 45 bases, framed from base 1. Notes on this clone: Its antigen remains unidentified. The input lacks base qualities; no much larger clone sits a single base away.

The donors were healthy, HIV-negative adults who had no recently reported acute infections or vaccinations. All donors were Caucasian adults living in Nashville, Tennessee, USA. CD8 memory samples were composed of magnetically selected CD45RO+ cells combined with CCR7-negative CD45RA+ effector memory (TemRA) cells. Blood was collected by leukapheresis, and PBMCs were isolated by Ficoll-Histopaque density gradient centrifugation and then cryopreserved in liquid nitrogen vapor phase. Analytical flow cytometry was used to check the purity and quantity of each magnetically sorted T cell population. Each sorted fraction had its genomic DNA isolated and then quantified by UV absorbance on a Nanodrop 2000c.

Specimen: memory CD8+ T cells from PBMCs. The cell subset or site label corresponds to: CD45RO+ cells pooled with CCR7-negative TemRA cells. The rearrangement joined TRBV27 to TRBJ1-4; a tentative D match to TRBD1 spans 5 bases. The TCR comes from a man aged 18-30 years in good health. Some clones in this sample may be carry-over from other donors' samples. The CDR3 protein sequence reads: CASSLGARGNEKLFF. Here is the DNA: TGTGCCAGCAGTTTAGGGGCGCGTGGGAATGAAAAACTGTTTTTT.